This passage covers 3 T cell receptor beta chains from one sample sequenced in a study of cytotoxic CD8 clonotypes in ibrutinib-treated CLL. Generated by immunoSEQ multiplex PCR, the TCRdb table keeps only in-frame clones and is missing some. The sample lists some 200,000 clones; 75% to 85% were seen once. The sequenced sample was PBMCs, obtained after 12 months of ibrutinib treatment. Receptor source: a human donor with chronic lymphocytic leukemia.

The chain links TRBV28 to TRBJ2-5; 7 bases match TRBD1. The CDR3 is 12 residues long. Trimming took 4 bases from V and 4 from J; bases not matched to a gene: 0. CDR1 and CDR2 from the germline V gene are MDHEN and SYDVKM. This chain's CDR3 is CASSSGGETQYF. CDR3 sequence (DNA): TGTGCCAGCAGTTCAGGGGGAGAGACCCAGTACTTC.

CDR3 loop: CASSESRTTFYEQYF. DNA of the CDR3: TGTGCCAGCAGTGAATCTCGGACGACATTCTACGAGCAGTACTTC. The V call is TRBV6-1, the J call TRBJ2-7; D remains unclear. Germline V CDR1 and CDR2: MNHNS, SASEGT. The germline V and J ends were trimmed by 2 bases and 3 bases, with 14 bases remaining between them. This CDR3 spans 15 amino acids.

The chain links TRBV7-3 to TRBJ2-7; 9 bases agree with TRBD1. Germline assignment: CDR1 SGHTA and CDR2 FQGTGA. CDR3 length: 13 amino acids. V shed 5 bases and J 7 bases; nucleotides not matched to a gene: 6. The chain's CDR3 is CASSPQGAGEQYF. Written as DNA, the CDR3 is TGTGCCAGCAGCCCACAGGGGGCGGGGGAGCAGTACTTC. Full variable domain (missing parts from reference TRBV7-3 and TRBJ2-7): GAGVSQTPSNKVTEKGKYVELRCDPISGHTALYWYRQSLGQGPEFLIYFQGTGAADDSGLPNDRFFAVRPEGSVSTLKIQRTERGDSAVYLCASSPQGAGEQYFGPGTRLTVT.